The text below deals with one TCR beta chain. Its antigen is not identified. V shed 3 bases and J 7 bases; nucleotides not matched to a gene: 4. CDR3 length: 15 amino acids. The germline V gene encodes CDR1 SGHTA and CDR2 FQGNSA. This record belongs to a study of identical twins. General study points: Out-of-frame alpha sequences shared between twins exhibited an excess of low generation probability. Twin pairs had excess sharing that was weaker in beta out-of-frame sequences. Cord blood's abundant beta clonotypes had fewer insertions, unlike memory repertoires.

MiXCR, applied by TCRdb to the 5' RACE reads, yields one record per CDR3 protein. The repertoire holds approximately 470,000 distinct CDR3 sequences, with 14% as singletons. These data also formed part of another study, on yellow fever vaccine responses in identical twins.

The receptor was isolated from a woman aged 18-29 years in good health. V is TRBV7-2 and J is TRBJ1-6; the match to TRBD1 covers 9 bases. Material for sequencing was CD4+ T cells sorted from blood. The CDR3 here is CASSLDRGINSPLHF. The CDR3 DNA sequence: TGTGCCAGCAGCTTGGACAGGGGTATCAATTCACCCCTCCACTTT.